The clone carrying this T cell receptor (beta chain) was detected ten times or more. Its target is not known. This sample is part of a study of response to subunit inactivated influenza vaccine. General observations from the study: Only a handful of new T cells, the authors suggested, are recruited with each seasonal influenza vaccination.

CDR3 length equals 13 residues. The germline gives CDR1 SGHTA, CDR2 FQGNSA. V was cut by 5 bases and J by 3 bases, with 10 bases left in between. TCRdb independently ran MiXCR on the RT-PCR reads; one entry per CDR3 protein. Altogether more than 250,000 distinct CDR3 sequences are present, about a fifth being singletons, with the ten largest covering about a tenth. The source of this sequence is a man aged 50-75 years who received an inactivated influenza vaccine. The sequencing used PBMCs from blood, collected approximately 20 months after vaccination. V usage is TRBV7-2 and J usage is TRBJ1-1; no clear D gene. CDR3 amino acids: CASSLDTDTEAFF. CDR3 nucleotides: TGTGCCAGCAGCCTTGATACGGACACTGAAGCTTTCTTT.